These T cell receptor beta chains were read from a single sample in a study of cytomegalovirus exposure and HLA in healthy donors. Libraries were prepared by immunoSEQ multiplex PCR; TCRdb keeps only in-frame clonotypes and omits some of them. The sample consists of approximately 51,000 clones, about 70% of them appearing once. The sequencing input was PBMCs. The receptors here all came from a man aged 25 to 45 in good health and CMV-seronegative. Each CDR3 is given with its conserved first and last residue. The order of the fields is V gene, D gene, clone size, J gene, CDR3 protein, CDR3 DNA. D genes are given only for firm matches. Some rows mark clone size as missing; the rest say once, few, many or name a class of expanded clone.

>TRBV5-4|TRBD1|.|TRBJ1-2
CACSLGPGGGIDGYTF
TGTGCCTGCAGCTTGGGTCCAGGGGGAGGTATCGATGGCTACACCTTC
>TRBV6-1|.|.|TRBJ2-7
CASRWGDEQYF
TGTGCCAGCAGGTGGGGGGATGAGCAGTACTTC
>TRBV19|.|.|TRBJ1-2
CASSISLNYGYTF
TGTGCCAGTAGTATTTCCCTTAACTATGGCTACACCTTC
>TRBV5-1|.|.|TRBJ2-2
CASSPRDFSNTGELFF
TGCGCCAGCAGCCCGAGGGACTTTTCGAACACCGGGGAGCTGTTTTTT
>TRBV10-1|TRBD2|.|TRBJ2-3
CASSESPSGYTDTQYF
TGCGCCAGCAGTGAGTCACCTAGCGGGTACACAGATACGCAGTATTTT
>TRBV19|.|once|TRBJ1-2
CASRGGPGNYGYTF
TGTGCCAGTAGAGGGGGACCGGGTAACTATGGCTACACCTTC
>TRBV29-1|TRBD2|.|TRBJ2-1
CSDRTSGNEQFF
TGCAGCGACAGGACTAGCGGCAATGAGCAGTTCTTC
>TRBV6-6|TRBD1|medium-sized|TRBJ1-1
CASSPTGGRAFF
TGTGCCAGCAGCCCGACAGGGGGAAGAGCTTTCTTT
>TRBV7-7|.|.|TRBJ2-5
CASSSGIRETQYF
TGTGCCAGCAGTTCAGGGATTCGGGAGACCCAGTACTTC
>TRBV5-4|.|.|TRBJ2-7
CASSLVPGTNFYEQYF
TGTGCCAGCAGCTTGGTTCCGGGGACAAATTTCTACGAGCAGTACTTC
>TRBV6-4|TRBD2|.|TRBJ2-1
CASSDGLAVYNEQFF
TGTGCCAGCAGTGACGGGCTAGCGGTATACAATGAGCAGTTCTTC
>TRBV6-1|.|.|TRBJ2-5
CASDRAGETQYF
TGTGCCAGCGACAGAGCGGGAGAGACCCAGTACTTC
>TRBV5-1|TRBD2|.|TRBJ2-5
CASTLTSGSRETQYF
TGCGCCAGCACCTTGACTAGCGGGAGTCGTGAGACCCAGTACTTC
>TRBV14|.|few|TRBJ2-1
CASSQVGGSTLNNEQFF
TGTGCCAGCAGCCAAGTTGGAGGATCGACGTTGAACAATGAGCAGTTCTTC
>TRBV5-1|TRBD2|.|TRBJ2-2
CASSPTSGYTGELFF
TGCGCCAGCAGCCCGACTAGCGGGTACACCGGGGAGCTGTTTTTT
>TRBV25-1|TRBD2|.|TRBJ2-7
CASSRGRGYEQYF
TGTGCCAGCAGTCGCGGGAGAGGATACGAGCAGTACTTC
>TRBV7-9|.|.|TRBJ2-7
CASSSLSYEQYF
TGTGCCAGCAGCTCACTATCCTACGAGCAGTACTTC
>TRBV2|TRBD2|.|TRBJ2-1
CASSVLAGGEQFF
TGTGCCAGCAGTGTCCTAGCGGGAGGAGAGCAGTTCTTC
>TRBV15|.|once|TRBJ1-2
CATSRDRYGRGYTF
TGTGCCACCAGCAGAGACAGGTATGGGCGTGGCTACACCTTC
>TRBV7-8|TRBD1|few|TRBJ2-3
CASSLGGGADTQYF
TGTGCCAGCAGCTTAGGAGGGGGCGCAGATACGCAGTATTTT
>TRBV5-4|TRBD2|.|TRBJ2-7
CASSLTGGSSYEQYF
TGTGCCAGCAGCTTGACGGGAGGTTCCTCCTACGAGCAGTACTTC
>TRBV9|.|.|TRBJ1-2
CASSVRWREGYTF
TGTGCCAGCAGCGTTAGGTGGAGAGAAGGCTACACCTTC
>TRBV5-1|.|.|TRBJ2-7
CARRGPYEQYF
TGCGCCAGAAGGGGCCCCTACGAGCAGTACTTC
>TRBV19|TRBD1|.|TRBJ1-4
CASSMPGQGDEKLFF
TGTGCCAGTAGTATGCCGGGACAGGGGGATGAAAAACTGTTTTTT
>TRBV20-1|.|.|TRBJ2-1
CSATHPDEQFF
TGCAGTGCTACCCACCCAGATGAGCAGTTCTTC
>TRBV6-5|TRBD1|few|TRBJ2-5
CASSAGTGGETQYF
TGTGCCAGCAGCGCCGGGACAGGGGGAGAGACCCAGTACTTC
>TRBV23-1|TRBD2|few|TRBJ2-1
CASSRAGLAGNEQFF
TGCGCCAGCAGTCGGGCGGGACTAGCGGGAAATGAGCAGTTCTTC
>TRBV7-2|.|.|TRBJ1-5
CASSLAGRDQPQHF
TGTGCCAGCAGCTTAGCGGGGAGGGATCAGCCCCAGCATTTT
>TRBV7-7|TRBD2|.|TRBJ2-5
CASSLGAGDGETQYF
TGTGCCAGCAGCTTAGGGGCGGGAGACGGTGAGACCCAGTACTTC
>TRBV6-1|.|medium-sized|TRBJ1-4
CASNREANEKLFF
TGTGCCAGCAACAGGGAAGCTAATGAAAAACTGTTTTTT
>TRBV5-4|TRBD2|.|TRBJ2-3
CASSRPGTSGSPTDTQYF
TGTGCCAGCAGCCGCCCAGGGACTAGCGGGAGCCCCACAGATACGCAGTATTTT
>TRBV9|TRBD2|.|TRBJ2-3
CASSPLTGGGLAQYF
TGTGCCAGCAGCCCCCTGACGGGAGGGGGGCTGGCGCAGTATTTT
>TRBV6-1|TRBD2|few|TRBJ2-2
CASSVTAGTSGRSGELFF
TGTGCCAGCAGTGTTACCGCCGGGACTAGCGGGAGGTCCGGGGAGCTGTTTTTT
>TRBV7-9|TRBD2|few|TRBJ2-1
CASSLLGSGSSNEQFF
TGTGCCAGCAGCTTATTAGGTAGCGGGAGTAGCAATGAGCAGTTCTTC
>TRBV4-1|TRBD1|.|TRBJ1-4
CASSQADRAKEKLFF
TGCGCCAGCAGCCAAGCGGACAGGGCTAAGGAAAAACTGTTTTTT
>TRBV2|.|.|TRBJ2-1
CASSPQRARHNEQFF
TGTGCCAGCAGCCCCCAGCGAGCACGACACAATGAGCAGTTCTTC
>TRBV7-8|.|.|TRBJ2-7
CASSWTLGQRPLGGEQYF
TGTGCCAGCAGCTGGACACTGGGACAACGACCGCTTGGTGGCGAGCAGTACTTC
>TRBV28|.|.|TRBJ2-5
CASGGFGETQYF
TGTGCCAGCGGGGGCTTTGGGGAGACCCAGTACTTC
>TRBV30|TRBD1|.|TRBJ1-4
CAWSGRTGSEKLFF
TGTGCCTGGAGTGGTCGGACAGGGAGCGAAAAACTGTTTTTT
>TRBV7-6|TRBD2|.|TRBJ2-5
CASSHTSGRIETQYF
TGTGCCAGCAGCCATACTAGCGGGAGAATAGAGACCCAGTACTTC
>TRBV6-6|.|.|TRBJ2-7
CASSYSNLAFSYEQYF
TGTGCCAGCAGTTACTCGAATCTAGCGTTTTCCTACGAGCAGTACTTC
>TRBV30|.|once|TRBJ1-3
CAWSATIQGNTIYF
TGTGCCTGGAGTGCAACCATACAGGGAAACACCATATATTTT
>TRBV2|TRBD1|.|TRBJ2-5
CASRGPRPGQGGETQYF
TGTGCCAGCAGGGGCCCCCGACCGGGACAGGGGGGAGAGACCCAGTACTTC
>TRBV29-1|.|.|TRBJ2-7
CSVGRPVALSYEQYF
TGCAGCGTGGGGAGGCCTGTCGCCCTCTCCTACGAGCAGTACTTC
>TRBV5-1|TRBD1|.|TRBJ1-2
CASSLAGGTGYGYTF
TGCGCCAGCAGCTTGGCCGGCGGGACAGGCTATGGCTACACCTTC
>TRBV5-1|.|.|TRBJ2-7
CASSLRGRGIAEQYF
TGCGCCAGCAGCTTGAGAGGCAGGGGCATTGCCGAGCAGTACTTC
>TRBV5-1|.|.|TRBJ2-5
CASSPGGVQETQYF
TGCGCCAGCAGCCCGGGGGGCGTCCAAGAGACCCAGTACTTC
>TRBV5-1|TRBD1|.|TRBJ2-6
CASSPTGASGANVLTF
TGCGCCAGCAGCCCGACAGGGGCCTCTGGGGCCAACGTCCTGACTTTC
>TRBV5-1|TRBD2|.|TRBJ2-7
CASSLGASGRVYEQYF
TGCGCCAGCAGCTTGGGCGCTAGCGGGAGAGTCTACGAGCAGTACTTC
>TRBV5-1|TRBD2|.|TRBJ2-1
CASSSGLASREQFF
TGCGCCAGCAGCTCGGGACTAGCATCACGGGAGCAGTTCTTC
>TRBV27|.|.|TRBJ2-1
CASSPSMGAFYNEQFF
TGTGCCAGCAGTCCAAGTATGGGGGCCTTCTACAATGAGCAGTTCTTC
>TRBV29-1|TRBD1|few|TRBJ2-7
CSVEWTGSYEQYF
TGCAGCGTTGAATGGACAGGATCCTACGAGCAGTACTTC
>TRBV6-4|TRBD2|.|TRBJ2-7
CASSEKAGFSYEQYF
TGTGCCAGCAGTGAAAAAGCGGGATTCTCCTACGAGCAGTACTTC
>TRBV19|TRBD2|.|TRBJ2-1
CASSSGLAGVREGNEQFF
TGTGCCAGTAGTTCGGGACTAGCGGGAGTACGGGAAGGGAATGAGCAGTTCTTC
>TRBV13|.|.|TRBJ2-7
CASSSREQTYEQYF
TGTGCCAGCAGCAGCCGGGAGCAAACCTACGAGCAGTACTTC
>TRBV7-2|TRBD2|.|TRBJ2-7
CASSLARASGRSPYEQYF
TGTGCCAGCAGCTTAGCCCGGGCTAGCGGGAGGTCCCCCTACGAGCAGTACTTC
>TRBV25-1|TRBD2|.|TRBJ2-7
CASSELVLAGGHEQYF
TGTGCCAGCAGTGAATTGGTCCTAGCGGGAGGGCACGAGCAGTACTTC